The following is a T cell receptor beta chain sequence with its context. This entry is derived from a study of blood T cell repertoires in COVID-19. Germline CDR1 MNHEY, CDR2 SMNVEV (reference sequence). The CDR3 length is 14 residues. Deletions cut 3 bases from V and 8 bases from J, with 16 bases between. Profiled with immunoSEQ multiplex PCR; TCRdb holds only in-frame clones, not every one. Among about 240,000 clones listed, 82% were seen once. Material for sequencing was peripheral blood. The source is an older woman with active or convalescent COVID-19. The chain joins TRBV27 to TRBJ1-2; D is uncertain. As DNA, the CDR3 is TGTGCCAGCAGTTTGTCGGGCGCGGGGAAGGGCTACACCTTC. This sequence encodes CASSLSGAGKGYTF.